A selection of T cell receptor beta chains follows, all from one sample in a study of cytomegalovirus exposure and HLA in healthy donors. Sequenced by immunoSEQ multiplex PCR; TCRdb stores in-frame clones only, minus some. The profile shows roughly 170,000 clones, around 75% of them singletons. Sequences were obtained from PBMCs. These receptors all stem from a female donor in good health and CMV-seronegative. CDR3s leave out the opening cysteine and the closing phenylalanine or tryptophan. Fields, in order: D gene, V gene, J gene, CDR3 protein. A D gene is named only where the DNA matches it firmly.

D gene: TRBD1; V gene: TRBV4-3; J gene: TRBJ2-7; CDR3 protein: ASSQDAGGYYEQY
D gene: TRBD1; V gene: TRBV5-1; J gene: TRBJ2-1; CDR3 protein: ASSFGQGSSSYNEQF
D gene: TRBD1; V gene: TRBV6-4; J gene: TRBJ2-3; CDR3 protein: ASSDGTGGDTQY
D gene: -; V gene: TRBV28; J gene: TRBJ1-5; CDR3 protein: ASVFSNQPQH
D gene: -; V gene: TRBV7-2; J gene: -; CDR3 protein: ASSFPLVDFYEQY
D gene: TRBD1; V gene: TRBV25-1; J gene: TRBJ2-3; CDR3 protein: ASSSASGTGFDTQY
D gene: -; V gene: TRBV30; J gene: TRBJ1-1; CDR3 protein: AWSVRGPMV
D gene: -; V gene: TRBV4-1; J gene: TRBJ1-2; CDR3 protein: ASSQVDQGNYGYT
D gene: -; V gene: TRBV28; J gene: TRBJ1-5; CDR3 protein: ASSFGTPVQPQH
D gene: -; V gene: TRBV6-6; J gene: TRBJ1-3; CDR3 protein: ASSYGSSGNTIY
D gene: -; V gene: TRBV5-6; J gene: TRBJ1-2; CDR3 protein: ASSTYGGDYGYT
D gene: TRBD2; V gene: TRBV5-1; J gene: TRBJ2-2; CDR3 protein: ASRWGGSLFAGELF
D gene: TRBD1; V gene: TRBV18; J gene: TRBJ2-5; CDR3 protein: ASSPGTGKRETQY
D gene: TRBD1; V gene: TRBV30; J gene: TRBJ1-2; CDR3 protein: AWSVRVAGGVYGYT
D gene: -; V gene: TRBV28; J gene: TRBJ1-2; CDR3 protein: ASSSFYGYT
D gene: TRBD2; V gene: TRBV28; J gene: TRBJ2-1; CDR3 protein: ASSLIRLAGDNEQF
D gene: TRBD1; V gene: TRBV4-1; J gene: TRBJ2-7; CDR3 protein: ASSQGLGQGIYEQY
D gene: -; V gene: TRBV6-6; J gene: TRBJ2-5; CDR3 protein: ASSYGGTAQETQY
D gene: TRBD2; V gene: TRBV13; J gene: TRBJ2-1; CDR3 protein: ASSLLPGGRGNEQF
D gene: -; V gene: TRBV9; J gene: TRBJ2-7; CDR3 protein: AGSVGGGRSAYEQY
D gene: -; V gene: TRBV7-2; J gene: TRBJ1-3; CDR3 protein: ASSLVGDISSGNTIY
D gene: -; V gene: TRBV7-9; J gene: TRBJ2-1; CDR3 protein: SSSLGAPVPGGGSEQF
D gene: TRBD2; V gene: TRBV9; J gene: TRBJ2-3; CDR3 protein: ASSVVASGSTDTQY
D gene: -; V gene: TRBV6-6; J gene: TRBJ1-4; CDR3 protein: ASLIGATNEKLF
D gene: -; V gene: TRBV6-1; J gene: TRBJ2-7; CDR3 protein: ASVAGLYEQY
D gene: TRBD1; V gene: TRBV19; J gene: TRBJ1-5; CDR3 protein: ASSILQGGGQPQH
D gene: TRBD2; V gene: TRBV7-9; J gene: TRBJ2-3; CDR3 protein: ASSYPLAGGNTDTQY
D gene: TRBD2; V gene: TRBV5-8; J gene: TRBJ2-5; CDR3 protein: ASSPGTSGTSQETQY
D gene: TRBD2; V gene: TRBV7-6; J gene: TRBJ2-1; CDR3 protein: ASSFRGREYNEQF